A single sample gave rise to the 8 T cell receptor beta chains below, sequenced in a study of OX40 agonist ivuxolimab in advanced cancers. Generated by immunoSEQ multiplex PCR, the TCRdb table keeps only in-frame clones and is missing some. The sample comprises roughly 82,000 clones, roughly 90% of which are singletons, and less than 12% rests with the top ten. The input for sequencing was CD4+ or CD8+ T cells sorted from blood, taken in a trial of the OX40 agonist ivuxolimab. The origin of the receptors is an adult with an advanced solid tumor such as melanoma, head and neck, liver or kidney cancer.

The CDR3 here is CASSSQGQPQHF. In nucleotides, the CDR3 is TGTGCCAGCAGTTCACAGGGTCAGCCCCAGCATTTT. The chain recombines TRBV28 with TRBJ1-5, with TRBD1 as a possible D gene (6 bases). The CDR3 spans 12 residues. With 4 bases removed from V and 6 bases from J, the gap between germline ends came to 7 bases. Germline CDR1 MDHEN, CDR2 SYDVKM.

This chain uses TRBV19 with TRBJ1-1, with 7 bases fitting TRBD1. The CDR3 contains 14 residues. V dropped 6 bases and J dropped 0; count of bases not matched to a gene: 4. Germline V lookup: CDR1 LNHDA, CDR2 SQIVND (reference sequence). CDR3 sequence reads: CASSGQAMNTEAFF. CDR3 sequence (DNA): TGTGCCAGTAGCGGACAGGCCATGAACACTGAAGCTTTCTTT.

The J gene is TRBJ2-7, the V gene TRBV10-3; D might be TRBD1 or TRBD2, each matching 5 bases. The V gene's germline CDR1 is ENHRY and CDR2 SYGVKD. Trimming took 2 bases from V and 1 from J, leaving 9 bases between them. The CDR3 has 14 amino acids. As DNA, the CDR3 is TGTGCCATCAGTGAGGGGGGTTGGTCCTACGAGCAGTACTTC. Translated, it gives CAISEGGWSYEQYF.

The chain recombines TRBV5-1 with TRBJ1-2; D unresolved. The CDR3 is made up of 13 amino acids. Germline loops: CDR1 SGHRS, CDR2 YFSETQ. Deletions cut 4 bases from V and 5 bases from J, with 12 bases between. The CDR3 nucleotides read TGCGCCAGCAGCCCTAACGGAGGGTATGGCTACACCTTC. Translation: CASSPNGGYGYTF.

The chain couples TRBV19 to TRBJ2-1; D is unresolved. Germline CDR1 LNHDA, CDR2 SQIVND (reference sequence). Trimming took 6 bases from V and 0 from J, leaving 9 bases between them. The CDR3 loop spans 14 amino acids. The CDR3 loop reads CASSPRTSYNEQFF. The CDR3 DNA sequence: TGTGCCAGTAGCCCCAGGACCTCCTACAATGAGCAGTTCTTC.

V usage is TRBV5-6 and J usage is TRBJ2-2, with D possibly TRBD2 on 5 matching bases. Germline values: CDR1 SGHDT, CDR2 YYEEEE. The CDR3 runs 19 residues. Trimming took off 2 bases at V and 3 bases at J, with 23 bases between the two ends. The CDR3 is CASSLGRRSTLSYTGELFF. CDR3 in DNA: TGTGCCAGCAGCTTAGGTCGGAGGAGCACACTAAGCTACACCGGGGAGCTGTTTTTT.

V is TRBV7-3 and J is TRBJ1-2; 9 bases fit TRBD1. Germline V gives CDR1 SGHTA, CDR2 FQGTGA. J gave up 6 bases and V 0 bases, and 11 bases lay outside the gene matches. The CDR3 spans 17 residues. This CDR3 reads CASSLTPGTGSRDGYTF. CDR3 bases: TGTGCCAGCAGCTTAACTCCCGGGACAGGGAGTAGGGATGGCTACACCTTC.

The genes are TRBV19 and TRBJ2-2; no definite D call. Trimming stripped 6 bases from V and 3 bases from J, with 5 bases between. Germline values: CDR1 LNHDA, CDR2 SQIVND (reference sequence). The CDR3 contains 12 residues. CDR3 DNA sequence: TGTGCCAGTAGACTTTACACCGGGGAGCTGTTTTTT. Its translation is CASRLYTGELFF.